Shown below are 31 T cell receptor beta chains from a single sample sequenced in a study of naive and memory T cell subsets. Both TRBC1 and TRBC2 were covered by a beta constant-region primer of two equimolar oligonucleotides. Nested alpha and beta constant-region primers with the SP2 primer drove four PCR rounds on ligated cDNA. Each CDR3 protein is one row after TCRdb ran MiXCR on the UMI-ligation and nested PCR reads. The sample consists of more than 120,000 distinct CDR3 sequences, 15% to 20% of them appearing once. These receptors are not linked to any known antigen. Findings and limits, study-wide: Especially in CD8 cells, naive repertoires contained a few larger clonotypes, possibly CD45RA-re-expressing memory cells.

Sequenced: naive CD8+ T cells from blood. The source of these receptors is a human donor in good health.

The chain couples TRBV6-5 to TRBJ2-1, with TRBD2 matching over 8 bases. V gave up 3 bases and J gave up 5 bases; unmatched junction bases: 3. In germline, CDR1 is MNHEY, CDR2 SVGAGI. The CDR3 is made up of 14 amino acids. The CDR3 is CASSYETSDNEQFF. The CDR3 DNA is TGTGCCAGCAGTTATGAGACTAGCGACAATGAGCAGTTCTTC.

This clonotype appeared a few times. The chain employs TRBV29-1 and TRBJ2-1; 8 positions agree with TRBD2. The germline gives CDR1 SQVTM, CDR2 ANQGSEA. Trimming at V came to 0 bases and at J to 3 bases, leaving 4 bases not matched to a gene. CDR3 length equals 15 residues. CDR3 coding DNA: TGCAGCGTTGAAGATCTACTAGCGGTCTACAATGAGCAGTTCTTC. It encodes CSVEDLLAVYNEQFF.

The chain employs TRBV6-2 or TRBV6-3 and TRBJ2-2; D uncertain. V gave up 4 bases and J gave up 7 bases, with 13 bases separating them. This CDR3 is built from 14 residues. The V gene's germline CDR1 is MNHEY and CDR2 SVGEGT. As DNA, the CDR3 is TGTGCCAGCAGTTTACATCTTGTAAACGGGGAGCTGTTTTTT. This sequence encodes CASSLHLVNGELFF.

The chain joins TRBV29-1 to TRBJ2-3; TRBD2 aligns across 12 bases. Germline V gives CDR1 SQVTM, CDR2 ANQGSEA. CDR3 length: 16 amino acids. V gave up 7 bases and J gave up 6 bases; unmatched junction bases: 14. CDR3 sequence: CSAAGLAGITGDTQYF. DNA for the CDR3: TGCAGCGCTGCAGGACTAGCGGGAATAACGGGGGATACGCAGTATTTT.

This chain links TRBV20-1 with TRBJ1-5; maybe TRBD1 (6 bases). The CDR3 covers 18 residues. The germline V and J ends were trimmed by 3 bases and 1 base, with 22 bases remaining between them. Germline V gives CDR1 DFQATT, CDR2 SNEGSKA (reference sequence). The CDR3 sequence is CSARVVRGMGSSNQPQHF. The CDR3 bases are TGCAGTGCTAGGGTTGTTAGGGGGATGGGGAGCAGCAATCAGCCCCAGCATTTT.

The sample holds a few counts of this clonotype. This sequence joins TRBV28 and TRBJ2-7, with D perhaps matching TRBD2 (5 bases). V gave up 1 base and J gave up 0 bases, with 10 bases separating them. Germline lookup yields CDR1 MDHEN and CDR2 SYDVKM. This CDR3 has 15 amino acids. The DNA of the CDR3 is TGTGCCAGCAGTTTATTCCCTCGGGACTCCTACGAGCAGTACTTC. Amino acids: CASSLFPRDSYEQYF.

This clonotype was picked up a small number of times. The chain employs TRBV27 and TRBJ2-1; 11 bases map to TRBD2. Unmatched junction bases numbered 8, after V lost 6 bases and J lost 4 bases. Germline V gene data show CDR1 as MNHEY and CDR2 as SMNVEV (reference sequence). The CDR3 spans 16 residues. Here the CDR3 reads CASRLSGTSGYNEQFF. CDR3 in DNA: TGTGCCAGCAGGCTCTCTGGGACTAGCGGTTACAATGAGCAGTTCTTC.

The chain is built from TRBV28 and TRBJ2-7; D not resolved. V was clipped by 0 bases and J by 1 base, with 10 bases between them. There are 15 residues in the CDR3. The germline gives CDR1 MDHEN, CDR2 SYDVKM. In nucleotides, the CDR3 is TGTGCCAGCAGTTTATGGGCCGCCGCGTCCTACGAGCAGTACTTC. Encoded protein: CASSLWAAASYEQYF. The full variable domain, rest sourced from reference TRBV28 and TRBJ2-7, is DVKVTQSSRYLVKRTGEKVFLECVQDMDHENMFWYRQDPGLGLRLIYFSYDVKMKEKGDIPEGYSVSREKKERFSLILESASTNQTSMYLCASSLWAAASYEQYFGPGTRLTVT.

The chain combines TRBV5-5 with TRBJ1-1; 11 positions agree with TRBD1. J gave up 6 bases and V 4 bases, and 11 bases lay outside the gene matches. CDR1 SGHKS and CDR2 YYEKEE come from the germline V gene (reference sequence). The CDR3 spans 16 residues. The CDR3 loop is CASSIDPGQGGSEAFF. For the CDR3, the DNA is TGTGCCAGCAGCATTGACCCGGGACAGGGGGGATCTGAAGCTTTCTTT.

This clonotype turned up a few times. The CDR3 sequence: CARARGSRDEQFF. CDR3 bases: TGTGCCAGGGCCCGCGGGAGTCGGGATGAGCAGTTCTTC. This chain joins TRBV2 and TRBJ2-1, with 7 bases that match TRBD2. The CDR3 length is 13 residues. CDR1 and CDR2 from the germline V gene are SNHLY and FYNNEI. The ends lost 9 bases at V and 8 bases at J; junction bases unmatched: 10.

The CDR3 DNA reads as TGTGCCAGCAGCGTGGGCGGGGGGAACACCGGGGAGCTGTTTTTT. Its translation is CASSVGGGNTGELFF. V is TRBV9 and J is TRBJ2-2, with 7 bases that match TRBD2. In germline, CDR1 is SGDLS, CDR2 YYNGEE. Trimming took 2 bases from V and 1 from J; bases not matched to a gene: 2. The CDR3 runs to 15 residues.

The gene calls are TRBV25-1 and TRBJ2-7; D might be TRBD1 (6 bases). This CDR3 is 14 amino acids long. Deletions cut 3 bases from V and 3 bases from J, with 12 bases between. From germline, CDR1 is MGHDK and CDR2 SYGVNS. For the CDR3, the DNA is TGTGCCAGCAGTGATGGGGGCAGGGTCTACGAGCAGTACTTC. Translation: CASSDGGRVYEQYF.

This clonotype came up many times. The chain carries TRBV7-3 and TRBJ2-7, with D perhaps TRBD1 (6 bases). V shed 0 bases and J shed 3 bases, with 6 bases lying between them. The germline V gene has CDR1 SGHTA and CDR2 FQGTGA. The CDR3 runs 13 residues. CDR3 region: CASSLTGGYEQYF. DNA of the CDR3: TGTGCCAGCAGCTTAACAGGGGGCTACGAGCAGTACTTC.

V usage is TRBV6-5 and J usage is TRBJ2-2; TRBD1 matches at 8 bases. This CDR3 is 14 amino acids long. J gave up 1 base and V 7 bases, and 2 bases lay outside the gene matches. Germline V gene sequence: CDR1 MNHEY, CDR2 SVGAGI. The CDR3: CASTDRENTGELFF. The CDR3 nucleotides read TGTGCCAGCACGGACAGGGAGAACACCGGGGAGCTGTTTTTT.

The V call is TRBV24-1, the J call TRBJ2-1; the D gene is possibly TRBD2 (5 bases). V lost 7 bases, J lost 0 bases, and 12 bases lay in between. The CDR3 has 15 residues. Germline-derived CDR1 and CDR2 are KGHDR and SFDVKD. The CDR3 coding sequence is TGTGCCACCAGCCCGGGGTCGGGCTCCTACAATGAGCAGTTCTTC. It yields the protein CATSPGSGSYNEQFF.

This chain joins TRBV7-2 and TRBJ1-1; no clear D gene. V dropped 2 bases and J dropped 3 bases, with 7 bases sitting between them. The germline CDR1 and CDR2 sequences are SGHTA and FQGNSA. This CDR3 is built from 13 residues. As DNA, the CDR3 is TGTGCCAGCAGCTTAATCGGGTACACTGAAGCTTTCTTT. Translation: CASSLIGYTEAFF.

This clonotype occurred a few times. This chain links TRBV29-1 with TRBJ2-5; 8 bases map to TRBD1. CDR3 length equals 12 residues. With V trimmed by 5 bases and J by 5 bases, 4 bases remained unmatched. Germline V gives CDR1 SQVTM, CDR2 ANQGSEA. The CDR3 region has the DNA TGCAGCGTTACACACAGGGGGGAGACCCAGTACTTC. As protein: CSVTHRGETQYF.

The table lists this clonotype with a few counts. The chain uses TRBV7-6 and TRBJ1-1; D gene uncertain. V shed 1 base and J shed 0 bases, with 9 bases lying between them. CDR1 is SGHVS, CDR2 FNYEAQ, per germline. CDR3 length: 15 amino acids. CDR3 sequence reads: CASSLVEIMNTEAFF. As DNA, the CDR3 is TGTGCCAGCAGCTTAGTTGAAATAATGAACACTGAAGCTTTCTTT.

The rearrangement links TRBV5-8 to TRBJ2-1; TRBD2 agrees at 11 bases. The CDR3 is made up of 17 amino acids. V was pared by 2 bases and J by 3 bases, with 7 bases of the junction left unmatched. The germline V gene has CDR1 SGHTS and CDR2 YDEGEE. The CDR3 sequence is CASSLVGLAEIYNEQFF. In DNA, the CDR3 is TGTGCCAGCAGCTTAGTGGGACTAGCGGAGATCTACAATGAGCAGTTCTTC.

CDR3 residues: CASSLTSGRGNEQFF. In DNA, the CDR3 is TGTGCCAGCTCGCTCACTAGCGGGAGGGGGAATGAGCAGTTCTTC. The rearrangement uses TRBV18 and TRBJ2-1; 13 positions match TRBD2. The CDR3 totals 15 residues. Germline CDR1 and CDR2: KGHSH and LQKENI. The V gene end was trimmed by 6 bases and the J gene end by 7 bases; junction bases not matched to a gene: 6.

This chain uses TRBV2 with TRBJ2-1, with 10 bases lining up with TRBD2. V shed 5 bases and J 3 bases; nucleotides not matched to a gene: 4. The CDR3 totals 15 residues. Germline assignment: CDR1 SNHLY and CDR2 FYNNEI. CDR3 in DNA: TGTGCCAGCAGTCGGACTAGCGGAGTCTACAATGAGCAGTTCTTC. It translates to CASSRTSGVYNEQFF.

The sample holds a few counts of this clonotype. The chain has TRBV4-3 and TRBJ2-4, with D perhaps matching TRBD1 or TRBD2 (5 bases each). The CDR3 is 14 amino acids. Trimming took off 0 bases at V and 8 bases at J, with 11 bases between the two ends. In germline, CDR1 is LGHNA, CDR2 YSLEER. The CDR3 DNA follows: TGCGCCAGCAGCCAAGAAGTGGGACGGTACATTCAGTACTTC. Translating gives CASSQEVGRYIQYF.

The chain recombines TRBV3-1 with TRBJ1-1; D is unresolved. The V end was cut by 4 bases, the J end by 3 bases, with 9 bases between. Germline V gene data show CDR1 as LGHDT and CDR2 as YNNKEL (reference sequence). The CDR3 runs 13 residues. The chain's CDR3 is CASSPDSHTEAFF. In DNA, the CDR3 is TGTGCCAGCAGCCCCGACTCACACACTGAAGCTTTCTTT.

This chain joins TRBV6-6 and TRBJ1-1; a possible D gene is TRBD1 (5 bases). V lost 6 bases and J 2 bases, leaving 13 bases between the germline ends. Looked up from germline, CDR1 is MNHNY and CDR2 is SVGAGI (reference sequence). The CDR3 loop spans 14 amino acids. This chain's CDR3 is CASRQTGGNTEAFF. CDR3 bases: TGTGCCAGCAGACAGACGGGGGGTAACACTGAAGCTTTCTTT.

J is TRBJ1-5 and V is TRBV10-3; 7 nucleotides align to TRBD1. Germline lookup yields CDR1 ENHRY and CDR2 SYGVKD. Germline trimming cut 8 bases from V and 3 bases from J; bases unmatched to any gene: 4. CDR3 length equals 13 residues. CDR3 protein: CAIGQAPNQPQHF. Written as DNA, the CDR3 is TGTGCCATCGGACAGGCGCCCAATCAGCCCCAGCATTTT.

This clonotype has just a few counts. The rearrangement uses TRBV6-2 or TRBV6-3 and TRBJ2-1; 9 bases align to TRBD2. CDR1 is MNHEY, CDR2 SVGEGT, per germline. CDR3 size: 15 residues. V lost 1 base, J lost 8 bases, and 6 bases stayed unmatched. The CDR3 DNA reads TGTGCCAGCAGTTACTTCGCGGGAGGGTTGGATGAGCAGTTCTTC. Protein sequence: CASSYFAGGLDEQFF.

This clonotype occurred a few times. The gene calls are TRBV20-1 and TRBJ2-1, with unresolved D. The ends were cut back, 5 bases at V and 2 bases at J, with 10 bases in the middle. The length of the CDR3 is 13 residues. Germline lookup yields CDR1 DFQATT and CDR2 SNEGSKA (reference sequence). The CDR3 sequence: CSAAPSTYNEQFF. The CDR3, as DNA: TGCAGTGCTGCCCCCTCTACCTACAATGAGCAGTTCTTC.

For the CDR3, the DNA is TGTGCCAGCAGTTACTTTAGTACGGATTACCCTGAAGCTTTCTTT. Translated, it gives CASSYFSTDYPEAFF. The rearrangement uses TRBV6-5 and TRBJ1-1; no clear D. The length of the CDR3 is 15 residues. Germline values: CDR1 MNHEY, CDR2 SVGAGI. The V end was cut by 1 base, the J end by 6 bases, with 15 bases between.

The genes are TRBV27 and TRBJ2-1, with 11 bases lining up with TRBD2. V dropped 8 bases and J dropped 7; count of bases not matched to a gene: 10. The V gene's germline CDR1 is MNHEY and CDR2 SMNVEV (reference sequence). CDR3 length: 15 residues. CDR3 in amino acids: CASGVLAGGGNEQFF. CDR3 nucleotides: TGTGCCAGCGGGGTCCTAGCGGGAGGAGGGAATGAGCAGTTCTTC.

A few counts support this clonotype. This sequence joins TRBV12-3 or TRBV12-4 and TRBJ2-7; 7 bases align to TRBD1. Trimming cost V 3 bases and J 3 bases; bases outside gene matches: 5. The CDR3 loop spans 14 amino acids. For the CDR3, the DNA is TGTGCCAGCAGTTTGACAGGGCCCTACTACGAGCAGTACTTC. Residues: CASSLTGPYYEQYF.

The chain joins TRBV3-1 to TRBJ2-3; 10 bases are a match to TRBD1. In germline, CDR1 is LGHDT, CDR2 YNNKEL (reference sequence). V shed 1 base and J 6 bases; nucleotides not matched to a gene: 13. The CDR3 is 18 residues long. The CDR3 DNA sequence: TGTGCCAGCAGCCAAGTGTACGGGACAGGGGACGGTCGGGATACGCAGTATTTT. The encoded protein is CASSQVYGTGDGRDTQYF.